A single sample is the source of the 26 T cell receptor beta chains below, sequenced in a study of human T cells and chemical hapten exposure (dated by TCRdb to the early 2020s). Libraries were built with RACE. Sequencing relied on a NextSeq 500. TCRdb applied fastp at Q25 and MiXCR to the public reads, then kept only in-frame beta chains. Rows with a matching CDR3 protein are joined into one entry that keeps the most common DNA and genes. The sample has 250,000 or so distinct CDR3 sequences on record, roughly 8.9% of them singletons. The top ten clonotypes cover around 2.5% of the sample. The sample's time point label, in plain terms: pre-sensitization, week 0. The sample's treatment or condition label is to be understood as: therapeutic diphenylcyclopropenone sensitization with weekly scalp DPC. The sample in question was whole blood, obtained in connection with sensitization to the hapten diphenylcyclopropenone (DPC). The receptors stem from a woman aged 40 to 55 with alopecia areata. Some clones in this sample may be carry-over from other donors' samples.

This clonotype has ten or more counts. The rearrangement links TRBV12-3 or TRBV12-4 to TRBJ1-2; D gene unclear. This CDR3 is built from 13 residues. V lost 3 bases, J lost 2 bases, and 7 bases lay in between. The CDR3 coding sequence is TGTGCCAGCAGTTTTCGGCAGAACTATGGCTACACCTTC. It encodes CASSFRQNYGYTF.

This clonotype was seen a handful of times. The V call is TRBV6-1, the J call TRBJ1-5; D gene unclear. Trimming removed 1 base at V and 4 bases at J, with 11 bases between. CDR3 length: 15 amino acids. Per the germline V gene, CDR1 is MNHNS and CDR2 is SASEGT. The CDR3 DNA is TGTGCCAGCAGTGAAGGGCACAGACCTAATCAGCCCCAGCATTTT. Encoded protein: CASSEGHRPNQPQHF.

This clonotype was recorded at least ten times. The chain combines TRBV7-2 with TRBJ1-3, with D possibly TRBD1 on 6 matching bases. The CDR3 is made up of 17 amino acids. V was cut by 6 bases and J by 0 bases, with 18 bases left in between. Germline lookup yields CDR1 SGHTA and CDR2 FQGNSA. The CDR3 DNA reads as TGTGCCAGCAGTCGCGCCCCCGGACAGACCTCTGGAAACACCATATATTTT. Amino acids: CASSRAPGQTSGNTIYF. Complete variable domain (other parts from reference TRBV7-2 and TRBJ1-3): GAGVSQSPSNKVTEKGKDVELRCDPISGHTALYWYRQSLGQGLEFLIYFQGNSAPDKSGLPSDRFSAERTGGSVSTLTIQRTQQEDSAVYLCASSRAPGQTSGNTIYFGEGSWLTVV.

Only a few counts were recorded for this clonotype. The rearrangement links TRBV20-1 to TRBJ1-5; D not resolved. This CDR3 is built from 16 residues. Per the germline V gene, CDR1 is DFQATT and CDR2 is SNEGSKA (reference sequence). Trimming shortened V by 0 bases and J by 0 bases, and 12 bases separated the two germline ends. The DNA for the CDR3 is TGCAGTGCTAGAGATCTACTCAGGAATAGCAATCAGCCCCAGCATTTT. Its translation is CSARDLLRNSNQPQHF.

This clonotype has ten or more counts. The V call is TRBV29-1, the J call TRBJ1-1; D might be TRBD1 (6 bases). Germline assignment: CDR1 SQVTM and CDR2 ANQGSEA. V lost 4 bases and J lost 13, with 25 bases in between. CDR3 length: 14 amino acids. In DNA form, the CDR3 reads TGCAGCGTTGGTGCTCCGGGACACCAACCACCCGGTTTCTTT. This sequence encodes CSVGAPGHQPPGFF.

This clonotype has more than one count but fewer than ten. The chain links TRBV3-2 to TRBJ2-1; TRBD1 reflects the table's D call only, with no check against the DNA. TRBV3-2 is annotated as a pseudogene. The length of the CDR3 is 16 residues. The CDR3: CASSTVPKNPYNEQFF. In nucleotides, the CDR3 is TGTGCCAGCAGCACGGTCCCCAAGAATCCCTACAATGAGCAGTTCTTC.

This clonotype came up many times. The V call is TRBV6-2 or TRBV6-3, the J call TRBJ2-1; D is tentatively TRBD1 or TRBD2 (5 bases each). The CDR3 sequence is 14 residues long. V was cut by 6 bases and J by 7 bases, with 16 bases left in between. The germline V gene has CDR1 MNHEY and CDR2 SVGEGT. The CDR3 protein is CASSLPGTPNEQFF. The CDR3 nucleotides are TGTGCCAGCAGCCTTCCCGGGACCCCAAATGAGCAGTTCTTC.

The chain has TRBV6-2 or TRBV6-3 and TRBJ1-2, with TRBD1 as a possible D gene (5 bases). Germline CDR1 MNHEY, CDR2 SVGEGT. The V end was cut by 7 bases, the J end by 8 bases, with 17 bases between. The CDR3 has 13 residues. CDR3 DNA sequence: TGTGCCAGCACCCAGGGCTCTCCCAGAGGCTACACCTTC. Its translation: CASTQGSPRGYTF.

This clonotype was picked up a small number of times. The chain joins TRBV29-1 to TRBJ2-6; D possibly corresponds to TRBD2 (6 bases). Germline CDR1 is SQVTM and CDR2 is ANQGSEA. The CDR3 covers 13 residues. Between the trimmed V and J ends, which lost 4 bases and 2 bases, there was a span of 6 bases. Here the CDR3 DNA reads TGCAGCGTTGCGGGGGCTGGGGCCAACGTCCTGACTTTC. This codes for CSVAGAGANVLTF.

This chain links TRBV9 with TRBJ2-4, with 11 positions matching TRBD2. CDR3 length: 18 residues. Germline V gene lookup returns CDR1 SGDLS and CDR2 YYNGEE. V was pared by 0 bases and J by 2 bases, with 7 bases of the junction left unmatched. CDR3 nucleotide sequence: TGTGCCAGCAGCGTAGGAGATACTAGCGGGAGTTCCAAAAACATTCAGTACTTC. It is translated as CASSVGDTSGSSKNIQYF.

This clonotype was counted a few times. This chain joins TRBV5-1 and TRBJ2-3; D remains ambiguous. Germline V gene lookup returns CDR1 SGHRS and CDR2 YFSETQ. V lost 2 bases and J 5 bases, leaving 6 bases between the germline ends. The CDR3 has 12 residues. This CDR3 is CASSFSRDTQYF. The CDR3, as DNA: TGCGCCAGCAGCTTTTCGAGAGATACGCAGTATTTT. Drawing the rest from reference TRBV5-1 and TRBJ2-3, the complete variable domain is KAGVTQTPRYLIKTRGQQVTLSCSPISGHRSVSWYQQTPGQGLQFLFEYFSETQRNKGNFPGRFSGRQFSNSRSEMNVSTLELGDSALYLCASSFSRDTQYFGPGTRLTVL.

This clonotype was counted only a few times. The chain uses TRBV19 and TRBJ2-2; the D is unclear. Trimming removed 0 bases from V and 5 bases from J, with 19 bases in between. This CDR3 comprises 18 residues. Germline CDR1 LNHDA, CDR2 SQIVND (reference sequence). This CDR3 is CASSIDIDAGRRTGELFF. In DNA form, the CDR3 reads TGTGCCAGTAGTATAGATATCGATGCCGGCCGTCGGACCGGGGAGCTGTTTTTT.

CDR3 sequence reads: CSAELRDRDTQYF. CDR3 nucleotides: TGCAGTGCTGAACTCCGGGACCGAGATACGCAGTATTTT. The rearrangement uses TRBV20-1 and TRBJ2-3; D assignment may be TRBD1 or TRBD2 (5 bases each). V lost 5 bases and J 5 bases, leaving 14 bases between the germline ends. The CDR3 covers 13 residues. Germline V lookup: CDR1 DFQATT, CDR2 SNEGSKA (reference sequence).

This clonotype was seen a handful of times. The chain combines TRBV9 with TRBJ2-3; TRBD2 matches 8 bases. The ends lost 0 bases at V and 4 bases at J; junction bases unmatched: 7. The CDR3 is 16 residues long. The germline V gene has CDR1 SGDLS and CDR2 YYNGEE. The CDR3 nucleotides read TGTGCCAGCAGCGTAGACAGCGGGAGAATCGCAGATACGCAGTATTTT. Its translation: CASSVDSGRIADTQYF.

The chain joins TRBV3-1 to TRBJ2-6, with D unresolved. The V gene's germline CDR1 is LGHDT and CDR2 YNNKEL (reference sequence). The CDR3 covers 18 residues. Trimming removed 3 bases at V and 0 bases at J, with 15 bases between. This CDR3 reads CASSQDRPLSSGANVLTF. CDR3 DNA: TGTGCCAGCAGCCAGGACCGGCCCCTTAGCTCTGGGGCCAACGTCCTGACTTTC.

In its sample, this clonotype was seen a few times. The genes are TRBV18 and TRBJ2-3; D may correspond to TRBD1 or TRBD2 (5 bases each). CDR3 size: 15 residues. Germline CDR1 reads KGHSH; CDR2 reads LQKENI. V was cut by 3 bases and J by 0 bases, with 10 bases left in between. CDR3 residues: CASSPRGSSTDTQYF. In nucleotides, the CDR3 is TGTGCCAGCTCACCGAGGGGATCTAGCACAGATACGCAGTATTTT.

This clonotype was seen only a few times. V is TRBV28 and J is TRBJ2-7; the match to TRBD2 covers 11 bases. Germline CDR1 MDHEN, CDR2 SYDVKM. V lost 6 bases, J lost 5 bases, and 3 bases stayed unmatched. There are 13 residues in the CDR3. The DNA of the CDR3 is TGTGCCAGCAGGCTAGCGGGAGGCCACGAGCAGTACTTC. This translates into CASRLAGGHEQYF.

This chain links TRBV20-1 with TRBJ2-7; D unresolved. V was cut by 5 bases and J by 6 bases, with 17 bases left in between. The CDR3 sequence is 13 residues long. The V gene's germline CDR1 is DFQATT and CDR2 SNEGSKA (reference sequence). The CDR3 region is CSAPIDPYGEQYF. For the CDR3, the DNA is TGCAGTGCTCCCATCGACCCGTACGGCGAGCAGTACTTC.

The V and J genes are TRBV6-5 and TRBJ1-1; the D gene is possibly TRBD1 (6 bases). CDR1 is MNHEY, CDR2 SVGAGI, per germline. The CDR3 is 13 amino acids. V dropped 5 bases and J dropped 1 base, with 8 bases sitting between them. The CDR3 nucleotides are TGTGCCAGCAGTAAGGGACAGAACACTGAAGCTTTCTTT. It encodes CASSKGQNTEAFF.

The chain couples TRBV20-1 to TRBJ2-1, with 13 positions matching TRBD2. Trimming removed 5 bases from V and 5 bases from J; junction bases left unmatched: 0. This CDR3 is 13 amino acids long. Germline CDR1 and CDR2: DFQATT and SNEGSKA (reference sequence). The CDR3 DNA is TGCAGTGCTGGGACTAGCGGGAACAATGAGCAGTTCTTC. Translated, it gives CSAGTSGNNEQFF.

This clonotype was seen ten or more times. The chain links TRBV28 to TRBJ2-7; D gene unclear. Looked up from germline, CDR1 is MDHEN and CDR2 is SYDVKM. The CDR3 consists of 16 residues. The V end lost 4 bases, the J end lost 2 bases, and 18 bases lay between the germline ends. The CDR3 DNA reads as TGTGCCAGCAGTTCCCCCCAAGGTGGCTCACCCTACGAGCAGTACTTC. As protein: CASSSPQGGSPYEQYF.

This clonotype was seen only a few times. The chain is built from TRBV4-3 and TRBJ1-1; D unresolved. The germline V and J ends were trimmed by 0 bases and 8 bases, with 16 bases remaining between them. This CDR3 comprises 15 residues. The germline gives CDR1 LGHNA, CDR2 YSLEER. CDR3 sequence (DNA): TGCGCCAGCAGCCAAGACGCATACGGCCTGGAGGAAGCTTTCTTT. Translating it yields CASSQDAYGLEEAFF.

The chain is built from TRBV7-2 and TRBJ1-5; D is undetermined. The germline V gene encodes CDR1 SGHTA and CDR2 FQGNSA. The CDR3 has 15 residues. V lost 5 bases and J 3 bases, leaving 14 bases between the germline ends. CDR3 bases: TGTGCCAGCAGCCCTGAGGCGGTCCCCAATCAGCCCCAGCATTTT. Encoded protein: CASSPEAVPNQPQHF. Full variable domain (missing parts from reference TRBV7-2 and TRBJ1-5): GAGVSQSPSNKVTEKGKDVELRCDPISGHTALYWYRQSLGQGLEFLIYFQGNSAPDKSGLPSDRFSAERTGGSVSTLTIQRTQQEDSAVYLCASSPEAVPNQPQHFGDGTRLSIL.

This clonotype has ten or more counts. The rearrangement joins TRBV5-6 to TRBJ2-6; no clear D. V was pared by 2 bases and J by 1 base, with 7 bases between. This CDR3 region has 15 residues. Germline loops: CDR1 SGHDT, CDR2 YYEEEE. This CDR3 reads CASSFYRSGANVLTF. The DNA for the CDR3 is TGTGCCAGCAGCTTTTATCGGTCTGGGGCCAACGTCCTGACTTTC. Full variable domain (missing parts from reference TRBV5-6 and TRBJ2-6): DAGVTQSPTHLIKTRGQQVTLRCSPKSGHDTVSWYQQALGQGPQFIFQYYEEEERQRGNFPDRFSGHQFPNYSSELNVNALLLGDSALYLCASSFYRSGANVLTFGAGSRLTVL.

The sample holds many counts of this clonotype. The genes are TRBV29-1 and TRBJ2-7; D is possibly TRBD2 (5 bases). The CDR3 loop spans 16 amino acids. V was trimmed by 4 bases and J by 2 bases, leaving 21 bases between them. Germline CDR1 is SQVTM and CDR2 is ANQGSEA. The chain's CDR3 is CSVVTVAWGEAYEQYF. The CDR3 DNA reads TGCAGCGTTGTTACGGTGGCGTGGGGAGAGGCCTACGAGCAGTACTTC.

This chain joins TRBV7-9 and TRBJ1-5; D possibly corresponds to TRBD1 (6 bases). The germline V and J ends were trimmed by 5 bases and 2 bases, with 19 bases remaining between them. CDR3 length equals 17 residues. The germline V gene has CDR1 SEHNR and CDR2 FQNEAQ (reference sequence). CDR3 in DNA: TGTGCCAGCAGCCCGGGATGGGGGGCGGCGGGCAATCAGCCCCAGCATTTT. Translating it yields CASSPGWGAAGNQPQHF.